The rows below give T cell receptor beta chains drawn from one sample of a study of blood T cells in healthy people across ages. TCRdb ran MiXCR on the 5' RACE reads and lists one entry per CDR3 protein. The sample lists about 1,400,000 distinct CDR3 sequences; 42% were seen once. The sample comprised blood. These TCRs come from a woman aged 18-30 years in good health. CDR3s leave out the opening cysteine and the closing phenylalanine or tryptophan.

v_gene,j_gene,CDR3aa
TRBV12-3/TRBV12-4,TRBJ1-1,ASRPGGSTEAF
TRBV5-1,TRBJ1-6,ASSGQGTGNSPLH
TRBV12-3/TRBV12-4,TRBJ2-1,ASTLGGSQPNEQF
TRBV7-2,TRBJ2-7,ASSVPGLGEQY
TRBV5-1,TRBJ2-3,ASSSLGRPTDTQY
TRBV10-3,TRBJ1-3,AIGLGQGSGNTIY
TRBV28,TRBJ1-1,ASSTPGVTEAF
TRBV5-1,TRBJ1-1,ASSLAGGTENTEAF
TRBV6-5,TRBJ1-2,ASSSTRTGGIYGYT
TRBV9,TRBJ2-7,ASNVVGQGFHEQY
TRBV7-8,TRBJ2-5,ASSLGSPGDEQY
TRBV10-1,TRBJ2-3,AGSVALGTQY
TRBV14,TRBJ2-1,ASSQEGSGGSSKF
TRBV4-1,TRBJ1-4,ASSHLFPGQLNEKLF
TRBV9,TRBJ2-1,ASGREGRYNEQF
TRBV20-1,TRBJ2-5,SASLGVALETQY
TRBV20-1,TRBJ1-5,SFEPGTNNQPQH
TRBV3-1,NA,ASSQGELADSYEQY
TRBV15,TRBJ1-1,ATSRGTDTEAF
TRBV20-1,TRBJ2-6,SAVLKAGSGANVLT
TRBV12-3/TRBV12-4,TRBJ1-1,ASSLDLMNTEAF
TRBV5-1,TRBJ2-3,VSRPLAVGLDTQY
TRBV15,TRBJ1-5,AASRDGTGGDQPQH
TRBV29-1,TRBJ2-3,SVEISTDTQY
TRBV20-1,TRBJ2-2,SAPHRNKANTGELF
TRBV12-3/TRBV12-4,TRBJ2-1,ASSPARGLAGGNEQF
TRBV15,TRBJ2-7,ATSRDGRSSYEQY
TRBV6-1,TRBJ2-7,AVQVAYEQY
TRBV4-1,TRBJ2-1,ASSPTSGSRNEQF
TRBV11-2,TRBJ2-5,ASSLSSGQGETQY
TRBV4-1,TRBJ2-3,ASSQDPGSGRTDTQY
TRBV10-3,TRBJ2-7,ATTASGQYNEQY
TRBV2,TRBJ1-1,ASSASLDTEAF
TRBV24-1,TRBJ2-1,ATSDSPGKGGSGSYNEQF
TRBV25-1,TRBJ2-5,ASSSALAGGQETQY
TRBV12-3/TRBV12-4,TRBJ2-7,ASSFGSIDEQY
TRBV20-1,TRBJ2-3,SANSYEGTDTQY
TRBV7-9,TRBJ1-4,ASSLARKVTDRKLF
TRBV10-3,TRBJ2-7,AIRTGQEQY
TRBV5-6,TRBJ2-3,ASSARGSLTDTQY
TRBV27,TRBJ2-1,ASSLRSSGGANEQF
TRBV20-1,TRBJ2-7,SASDLIPYEQY
TRBV18,TRBJ2-7,ASSPARVTYEQY
TRBV30,TRBJ2-7,AWSQSSYEQY
TRBV12-3/TRBV12-4,TRBJ2-3,ASRLGTPRTDTQY
TRBV29-1,TRBJ1-2,SVVGENYGYT
TRBV25-1,TRBJ2-1,ASSEYFGDLVRGVRRDNEQF
TRBV20-1,TRBJ2-1,SARGTAGNELF
TRBV2,TRBJ2-7,ASRLQGGAYEQY
TRBV10-3,TRBJ2-1,AISEARGDEQF
TRBV4-2,TRBJ1-2,ASSQDFTGRNYGYT
TRBV10-3,TRBJ1-2,AISEDRGPVGYT
TRBV3-1,TRBJ2-2,ASLSRDNTGELF
TRBV3-1,TRBJ2-5,ASSQTLNSRGETQY
TRBV7-2,TRBJ2-1,ASSLAGTSSYNEQF